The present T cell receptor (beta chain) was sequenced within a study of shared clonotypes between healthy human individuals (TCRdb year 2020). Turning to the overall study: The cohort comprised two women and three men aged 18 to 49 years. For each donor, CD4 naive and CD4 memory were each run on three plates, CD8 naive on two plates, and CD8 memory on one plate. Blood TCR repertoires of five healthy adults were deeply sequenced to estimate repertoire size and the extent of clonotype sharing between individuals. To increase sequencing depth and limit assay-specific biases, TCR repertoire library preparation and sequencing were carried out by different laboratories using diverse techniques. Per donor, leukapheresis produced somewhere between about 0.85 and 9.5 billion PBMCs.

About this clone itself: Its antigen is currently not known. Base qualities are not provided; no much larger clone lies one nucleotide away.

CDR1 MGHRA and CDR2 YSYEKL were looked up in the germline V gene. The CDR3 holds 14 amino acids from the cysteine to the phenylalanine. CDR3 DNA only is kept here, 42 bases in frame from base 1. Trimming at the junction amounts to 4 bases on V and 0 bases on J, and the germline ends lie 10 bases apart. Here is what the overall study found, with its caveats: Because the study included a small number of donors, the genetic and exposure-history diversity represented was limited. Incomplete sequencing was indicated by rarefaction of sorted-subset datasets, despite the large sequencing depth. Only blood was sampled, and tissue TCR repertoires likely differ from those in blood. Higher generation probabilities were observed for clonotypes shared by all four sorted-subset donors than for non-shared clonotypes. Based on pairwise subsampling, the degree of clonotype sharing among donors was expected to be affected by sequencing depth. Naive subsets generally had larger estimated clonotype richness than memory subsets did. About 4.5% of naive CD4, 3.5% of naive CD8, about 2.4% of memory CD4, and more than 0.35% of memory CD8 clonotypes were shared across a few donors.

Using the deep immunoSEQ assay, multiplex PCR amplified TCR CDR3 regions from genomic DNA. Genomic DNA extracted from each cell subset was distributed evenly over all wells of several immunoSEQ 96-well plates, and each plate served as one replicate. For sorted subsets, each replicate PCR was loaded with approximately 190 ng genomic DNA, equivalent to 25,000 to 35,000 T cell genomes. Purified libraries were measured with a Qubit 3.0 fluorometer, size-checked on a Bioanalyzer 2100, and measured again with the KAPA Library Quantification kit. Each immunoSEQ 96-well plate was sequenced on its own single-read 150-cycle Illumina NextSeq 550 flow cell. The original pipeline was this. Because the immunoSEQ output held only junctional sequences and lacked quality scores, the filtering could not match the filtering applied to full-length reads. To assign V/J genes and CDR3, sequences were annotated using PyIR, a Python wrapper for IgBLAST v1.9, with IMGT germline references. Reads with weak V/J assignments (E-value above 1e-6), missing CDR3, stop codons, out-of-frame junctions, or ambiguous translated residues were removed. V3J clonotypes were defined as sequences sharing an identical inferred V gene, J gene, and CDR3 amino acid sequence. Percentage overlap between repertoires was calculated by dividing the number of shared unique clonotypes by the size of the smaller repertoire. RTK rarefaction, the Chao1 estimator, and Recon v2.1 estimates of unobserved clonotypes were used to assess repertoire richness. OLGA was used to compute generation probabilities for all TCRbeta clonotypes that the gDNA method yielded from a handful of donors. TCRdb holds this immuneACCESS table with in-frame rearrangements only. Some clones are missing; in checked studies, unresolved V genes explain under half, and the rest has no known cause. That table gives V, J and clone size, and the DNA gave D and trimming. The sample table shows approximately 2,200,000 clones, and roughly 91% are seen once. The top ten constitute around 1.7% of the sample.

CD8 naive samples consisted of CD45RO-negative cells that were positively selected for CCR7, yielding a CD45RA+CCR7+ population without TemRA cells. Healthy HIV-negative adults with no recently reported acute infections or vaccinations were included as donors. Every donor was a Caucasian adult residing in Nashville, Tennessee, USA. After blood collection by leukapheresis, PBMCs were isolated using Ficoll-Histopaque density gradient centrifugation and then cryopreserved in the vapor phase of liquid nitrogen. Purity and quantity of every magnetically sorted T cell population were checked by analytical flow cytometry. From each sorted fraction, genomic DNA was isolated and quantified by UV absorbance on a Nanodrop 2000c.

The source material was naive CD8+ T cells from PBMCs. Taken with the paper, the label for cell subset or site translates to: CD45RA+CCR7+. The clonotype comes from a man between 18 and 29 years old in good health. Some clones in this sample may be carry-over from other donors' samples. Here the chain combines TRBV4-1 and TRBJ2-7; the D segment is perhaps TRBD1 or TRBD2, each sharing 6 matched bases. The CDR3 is CASSLGGTSYEQYF. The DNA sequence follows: TGCGCCAGCAGCCTAGGGGGGACCTCCTACGAGCAGTACTTC.